Shown below are 11 T cell receptor beta chains from a single sample sequenced in a study of blood T cell repertoires in COVID-19. Assay used: immunoSEQ multiplex PCR; TCRdb lists only in-frame clones, some missing. The sample carries a few hundred thousand clones, around 87% recorded once. The specimen was peripheral blood. Receptors originate from a man between 18 and 29 years old with active or convalescent COVID-19.

This rearrangement joins TRBV28 to TRBJ1-1; D gene uncertain. Germline assignment: CDR1 MDHEN and CDR2 SYDVKM. The CDR3 covers 12 residues. Trimming took 3 bases from V and 2 from J, leaving 4 bases between them. The CDR3 region has the DNA TGTGCCAGCAGTTTGAGAAACACTGAAGCTTTCTTT. Its protein product is CASSLRNTEAFF. The full variable domain, completed using reference TRBV28 and TRBJ1-1, is DVKVTQSSRYLVKRTGEKVFLECVQDMDHENMFWYRQDPGLGLRLIYFSYDVKMKEKGDIPEGYSVSREKKERFSLILESASTNQTSMYLCASSLRNTEAFFGQGTRLTVV.

The chain is built from TRBV2 and TRBJ2-1; D remains unclear. CDR3 length equals 14 residues. Deletions cut 6 bases from V and 5 bases from J, with 14 bases between. Germline V gene sequence: CDR1 SNHLY, CDR2 FYNNEI. The CDR3 region has the DNA TGTGCCAGCAGCTCGACAAGCCGTCACAATGAGCAGTTCTTC. It encodes CASSSTSRHNEQFF.

In its sample, this clone was seen once. The genes are TRBV7-9 and TRBJ1-1, with D unresolved. V shed 5 bases and J shed 4 bases, with 8 bases lying between them. CDR3 length equals 12 residues. Germline CDR1 reads SEHNR; CDR2 reads FQNEAQ (reference sequence). CDR3 nucleotides: TGTGCCAGCAGCGTTAGGAGCACTGAAGCTTTCTTT. This gives the protein CASSVRSTEAFF.

On this clone itself: The sample contains more than one DNA sequence encoding this CDR3. The chain joins TRBV12-3 or TRBV12-4 to TRBJ1-2; D ambiguous. V lost 2 bases and J 1 base, leaving 5 bases between the germline ends. CDR3 length: 13 amino acids. The DNA for the CDR3 is TGTGCCAGCAGTTTATCGGGTAACTATGGCTACACCTTC. This translates into CASSLSGNYGYTF.

The chain has TRBV9 and TRBJ1-6; TRBD1 might be the D (5 bases). The V end lost 4 bases, the J end lost 8 bases, and 16 bases lay between the germline ends. CDR1 is SGDLS, CDR2 YYNGEE, per germline. CDR3 length equals 15 residues. The CDR3 DNA reads TGTGCCAGCAGCTTGTTCGGGGGAGAGGATTCACCCCTCCACTTT. Translation: CASSLFGGEDSPLHF.

This sequence joins TRBV19 and TRBJ2-1; 9 bases are a match to TRBD2. V was clipped by 6 bases and J by 4 bases; unmatched bases: 4. CDR1 is LNHDA, CDR2 SQIVND, per germline (reference sequence). This CDR3 region has 14 residues. The CDR3 spells CASRWREGYNEQFF. The CDR3 region has the DNA TGTGCCAGTAGATGGCGGGAGGGGTACAATGAGCAGTTCTTC.

This chain connects TRBV9 to TRBJ2-1; a possible D gene is TRBD1 (6 bases). V lost 0 bases to trimming and J lost 10 bases, with 17 bases between them. Germline V gene lookup returns CDR1 SGDLS and CDR2 YYNGEE. The CDR3 loop spans 15 amino acids. CDR3 protein: CASSVEQGLVGEQFF. Here the CDR3 DNA reads TGTGCCAGCAGCGTAGAACAGGGTCTAGTTGGAGAGCAGTTCTTC.

This clone was seen once. The rearrangement uses TRBV6-5 and TRBJ1-1, with a weak D call TRBD1 (6 bases). The V gene lost 11 bases and the J gene lost 0 bases, with 13 bases spanning the gap. This CDR3 region has 13 residues. Germline values: CDR1 MNHEY, CDR2 SVGAGI. In DNA, the CDR3 is TGTGCCTGCGGGGGGGGCATGAACACTGAAGCTTTCTTT. Its protein is CACGGGMNTEAFF.

This chain links TRBV4-3 with TRBJ2-4, with D maybe TRBD2 (6 bases). The germline V gene has CDR1 LGHNA and CDR2 YSLEER. The CDR3 sequence is 16 residues long. V lost 3 bases and J 5 bases, leaving 17 bases between the germline ends. The CDR3 reads CASSQGVGGLENIQYF. For the CDR3, the DNA is TGCGCCAGCAGCCAGGGGGTAGGAGGGTTGGAAAACATTCAGTACTTC.

This clone is a singleton in its sample. For the CDR3, the DNA is TGTGCCAGCAGCCCGGCTCGGGGCTCCTACAATGAGCAGTTCTTC. It specifies CASSPARGSYNEQFF. The chain is built from TRBV7-9 and TRBJ2-1, with D possibly being TRBD2 (5 bases). V shed 5 bases and J shed 0 bases, with 11 bases lying between them. The CDR3 loop spans 15 amino acids. Germline V gene lookup returns CDR1 SEHNR and CDR2 FQNEAQ (reference sequence).

This clone was detected once. The chain couples TRBV27 to TRBJ2-1; 8 positions match TRBD2. This CDR3 is 15 amino acids long. The trim removed 3 bases at V and 7 bases at J, leaving 8 bases unmatched. Germline V gene data show CDR1 as MNHEY and CDR2 as SMNVEV (reference sequence). For the CDR3, the DNA is TGTGCCAGCAGTTTTTTGTTCCGGGAGGGGAATGAGCAGTTCTTC. Translated, it gives CASSFLFREGNEQFF.